The source of this T cell receptor (beta chain) is a study of shared clonotypes between healthy human individuals. For sorted subsets, 150 to 200 ng DNA per replicate equaled tens of thousands of T cell genomes. Profiling relied on immunoSEQ multiplex PCR, and the TCRdb table lists in-frame clones only, not all of them. The sample contains roughly 600,000 clones, roughly 98% of which appear only once. In the naive CD8 group, cells lacked CD45RO and were positively selected for CCR7, so terminally differentiated effector memory CD45RA+ cells were left out. The junction had 5 bases not matched to a gene; V was cut back by 5 bases and J by 6 bases. The CDR3 totals 14 residues. In germline, CDR1 is MNHEY, CDR2 SMNVEV (reference sequence). Findings and caveats of the study: Lower generation probabilities were found for non-shared clonotypes than for those shared by all four donors. In general, naive subsets displayed greater estimated richness than memory subsets did.

Worth noting for this clone: Its specificity is unknown.

The chain carries TRBV27 and TRBJ1-5, with 9 bases that match TRBD1. The sequence derives from a man aged 30-40 years in good health. Sequenced: naive CD8+ T cells sorted from blood. The CDR3 sequence is CASSPGTGSQPQHF. CDR3 sequence (DNA): TGTGCCAGCAGTCCCGGGACAGGGTCTCAGCCCCAGCATTTT.